This TCR beta chain was identified in a study of blood T cell repertoires in COVID-19. This CDR3 spans 17 amino acids. CDR1 is MNHNS, CDR2 SASEGT, per germline. V lost 4 bases and J lost 0; bases outside the gene matches: 6. Measured with immunoSEQ multiplex PCR; TCRdb has only the in-frame clones, and not every one. The data contain roughly 260,000 clones, roughly 90% of them seen just once; the ten biggest clones take up under 4.5%. This sequence originates from a man between 60 and 70 years old who had recovered from COVID-19. Sequencing input: peripheral blood. The genes are TRBV6-1 and TRBJ2-6, with 7 bases aligning to TRBD2. Here the CDR3 reads CASSVGGPASGANVLTF. The CDR3 DNA sequence: TGTGCCAGCAGTGTGGGAGGGCCCGCCTCTGGGGCCAACGTCCTGACTTTC.